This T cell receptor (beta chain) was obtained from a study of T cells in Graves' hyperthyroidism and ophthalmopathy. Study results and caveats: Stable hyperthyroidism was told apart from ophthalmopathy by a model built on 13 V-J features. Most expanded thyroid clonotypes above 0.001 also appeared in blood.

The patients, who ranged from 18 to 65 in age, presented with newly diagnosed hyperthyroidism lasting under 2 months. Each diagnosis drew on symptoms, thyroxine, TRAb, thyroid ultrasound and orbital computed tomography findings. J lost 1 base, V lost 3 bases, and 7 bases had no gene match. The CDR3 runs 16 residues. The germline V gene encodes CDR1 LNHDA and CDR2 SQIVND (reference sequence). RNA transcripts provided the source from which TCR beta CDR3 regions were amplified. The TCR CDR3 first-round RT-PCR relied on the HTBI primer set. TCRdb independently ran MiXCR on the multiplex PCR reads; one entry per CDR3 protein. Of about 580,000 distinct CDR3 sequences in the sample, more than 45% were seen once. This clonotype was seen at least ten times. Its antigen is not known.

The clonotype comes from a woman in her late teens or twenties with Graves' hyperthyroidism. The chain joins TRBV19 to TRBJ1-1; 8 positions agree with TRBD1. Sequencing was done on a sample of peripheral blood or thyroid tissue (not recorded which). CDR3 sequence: CASSILIGTGNTEAFF. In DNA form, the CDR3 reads TGTGCCAGTAGTATTCTAATAGGGACAGGGAACACTGAAGCTTTCTTT.